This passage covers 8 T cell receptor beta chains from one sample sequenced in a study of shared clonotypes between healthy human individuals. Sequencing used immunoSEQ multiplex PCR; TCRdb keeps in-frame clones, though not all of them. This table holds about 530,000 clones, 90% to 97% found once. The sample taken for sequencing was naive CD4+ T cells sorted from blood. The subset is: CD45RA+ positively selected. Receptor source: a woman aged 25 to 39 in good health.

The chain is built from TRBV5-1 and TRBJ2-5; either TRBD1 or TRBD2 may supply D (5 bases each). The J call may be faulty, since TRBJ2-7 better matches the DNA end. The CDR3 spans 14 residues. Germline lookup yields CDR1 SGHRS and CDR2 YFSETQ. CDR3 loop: CASSLDGGSYEQYF. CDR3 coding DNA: TGCGCCAGCAGCTTGGATGGGGGTAGCTACGAGCAGTACTTC.

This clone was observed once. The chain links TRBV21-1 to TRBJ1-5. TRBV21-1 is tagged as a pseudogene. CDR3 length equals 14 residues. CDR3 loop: CASPQGWRHQPQHF. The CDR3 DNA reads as TGTGCCAGCCCCCAGGGTTGGAGGCATCAGCCCCAGCATTTT.

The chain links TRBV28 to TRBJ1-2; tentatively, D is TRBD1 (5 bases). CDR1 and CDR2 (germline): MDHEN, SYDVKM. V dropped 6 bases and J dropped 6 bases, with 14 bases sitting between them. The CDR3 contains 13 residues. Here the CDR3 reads CASSLMGGDGYTF. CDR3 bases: TGTGCCAGCAGCCTGATGGGGGGAGATGGCTACACCTTC.

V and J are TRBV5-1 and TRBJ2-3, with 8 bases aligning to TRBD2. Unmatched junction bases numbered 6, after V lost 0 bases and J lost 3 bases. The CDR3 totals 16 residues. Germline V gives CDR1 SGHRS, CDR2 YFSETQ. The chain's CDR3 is CASSLASASGTDTQYF. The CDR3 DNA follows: TGCGCCAGCAGCTTGGCCTCGGCTAGCGGGACAGATACGCAGTATTTT.

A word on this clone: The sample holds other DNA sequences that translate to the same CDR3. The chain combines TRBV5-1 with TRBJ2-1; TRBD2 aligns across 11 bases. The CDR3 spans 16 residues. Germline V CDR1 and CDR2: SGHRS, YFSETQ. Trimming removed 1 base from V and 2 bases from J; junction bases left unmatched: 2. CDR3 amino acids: CASSLTSGSTYNEQFF. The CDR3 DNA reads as TGCGCCAGCAGCTTGACTAGCGGGAGCACCTACAATGAGCAGTTCTTC.

Here the CDR3 DNA reads TGTGCCTCGGGAGTCTTAGATACGCAGTATTTT. The encoded protein is CASGVLDTQYF. The genes are TRBV11-2 and TRBJ2-3; tentatively, D is TRBD2 (6 bases). Per the germline V gene, CDR1 is SGHAT and CDR2 is FQNNGV. The CDR3 runs to 11 residues. V was cut by 11 bases and J by 5 bases, with 11 bases left in between.

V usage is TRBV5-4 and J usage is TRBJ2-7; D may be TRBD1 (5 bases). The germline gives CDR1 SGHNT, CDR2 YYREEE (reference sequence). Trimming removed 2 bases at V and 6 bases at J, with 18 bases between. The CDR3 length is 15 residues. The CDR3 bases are TGTGCCAGCAGCTTTCGGTCAGGGATGTCGATCGAGCAGTACTTC. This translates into CASSFRSGMSIEQYF.

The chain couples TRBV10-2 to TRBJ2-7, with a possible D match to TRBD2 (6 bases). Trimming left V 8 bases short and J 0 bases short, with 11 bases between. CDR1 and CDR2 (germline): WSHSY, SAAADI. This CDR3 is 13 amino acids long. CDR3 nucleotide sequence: TGCGCCAGCGGGGCGGGAAGCTCCTACGAGCAGTACTTC. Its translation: CASGAGSSYEQYF.